This T cell receptor (beta chain) is drawn from a study of blood T cell repertoires in COVID-19. Overall study context: Both acute and convalescent COVID-19 samples were obtained from the United States, Italy and Spain.

There are 14 residues in the CDR3. V shed 2 bases and J shed 5 bases, with 12 bases lying between them. Per germline, CDR1 MDHEN and CDR2 SYDVKM. Repertoires were generated with immunoSEQ multiplex PCR, while TCRdb's copy carries only in-frame clones and drops some. This table has 300,000 to 350,000 clones, 83% appearing once. This TCR derives from a man aged 25 to 40 with active or convalescent COVID-19. V and J are TRBV28 and TRBJ1-2, with D maybe TRBD1 (5 bases). Specimen: peripheral blood. The CDR3 reads CASSLGIGVYGYTF. CDR3 DNA: TGTGCCAGCAGTTTAGGGATAGGGGTTTATGGCTACACCTTC.